A selection of T cell receptor beta chains follows, all from one sample in a study of cytomegalovirus exposure and HLA in healthy donors. Assay: immunoSEQ multiplex PCR; the TCRdb copy retains only in-frame clones and omits some. The sample lists about 150,000 clones; 75% to 80% were seen once. The sample taken for sequencing was PBMCs. Receptors were obtained from a woman in her forties in good health and CMV-seronegative. Each CDR3 is given with its conserved first and last residue. A D gene is named only where the DNA matches it firmly. Size tells how often a clone was seen (once, few, many) or the class of an expanded clone, and some rows leave it out.

size: few
D: -
J: TRBJ1-1
V: TRBV16
CDR3: CASSLVSLNTEAFF
DNA: TGTGCCAGCAGCCTCGTGTCCTTGAACACTGAAGCTTTCTTT

size: once
D: -
J: TRBJ1-5
V: TRBV19
CDR3: CASSTGQLNQPQHF
DNA: TGTGCCAGTAGTACTGGACAGCTCAATCAGCCCCAGCATTTT

size: -
D: -
J: TRBJ1-1
V: TRBV14
CDR3: CASSRGQNTEAFF
DNA: TGTGCCAGCAGTCGGGGTCAGAACACTGAAGCTTTCTTT

size: -
D: -
J: TRBJ2-7
V: TRBV4-1
CDR3: CASSQAAGYEQYF
DNA: TGCGCCAGCAGCCAAGCGGCGGGGTACGAGCAGTACTTC

size: -
D: TRBD1
J: TRBJ1-1
V: TRBV29-1
CDR3: CSVAGQGVTEAFF
DNA: TGCAGCGTAGCTGGACAGGGAGTCACTGAAGCTTTCTTT

size: -
D: TRBD1
J: TRBJ2-2
V: TRBV7-6
CDR3: CASSPGQVTGELFF
DNA: TGTGCCAGCAGCCCGGGACAGGTCACCGGGGAGCTGTTTTTT

size: -
D: -
J: TRBJ2-1
V: TRBV19
CDR3: CASRGQYNEQFF
DNA: TGTGCCAGTAGGGGACAATACAATGAGCAGTTCTTC

size: -
D: -
J: TRBJ1-5
V: TRBV2
CDR3: CASHLSPRGSSNQPQHF
DNA: TGTGCCAGCCACCTTTCCCCACGGGGTAGTAGCAATCAGCCCCAGCATTTT

size: -
D: -
J: TRBJ2-1
V: TRBV19
CDR3: CASSIVSRSRFVSYNEQFF
DNA: TGTGCCAGTAGTATAGTTAGTAGATCCCGCTTCGTTTCGTACAATGAGCAGTTCTTC

size: few
D: TRBD1
J: TRBJ2-5
V: TRBV18
CDR3: CASSPPETGIKTQYF
DNA: TGTGCCAGCTCACCACCGGAGACAGGGATAAAGACCCAGTACTTC

size: -
D: TRBD1
J: TRBJ2-7
V: TRBV11-2
CDR3: CASSLGLGQFYEQYF
DNA: TGTGCCAGCAGCTTAGGTCTGGGACAGTTCTACGAGCAGTACTTC

size: once
D: TRBD2
J: TRBJ2-1
V: TRBV5-5
CDR3: CASSRPTSGGFREQFF
DNA: TGTGCCAGCAGCCGCCCGACTAGCGGGGGGTTTCGTGAGCAGTTCTTC

size: few
D: TRBD2
J: TRBJ2-1
V: TRBV11-2
CDR3: CASSRSGGSSYNEQFF
DNA: TGTGCCAGCAGCCGCAGCGGGGGGAGCTCCTACAATGAGCAGTTCTTC

size: -
D: -
J: TRBJ1-4
V: TRBV15
CDR3: CATSRGGVDDEKLFF
DNA: TGTGCCACCAGCAGAGGGGGGGTTGACGATGAAAAACTGTTTTTT

size: -
D: TRBD2
J: TRBJ2-5
V: TRBV9
CDR3: CASSVTTAGGGETQYF
DNA: TGTGCCAGCAGCGTCACTACAGCGGGGGGAGGGGAGACCCAGTACTTC

size: -
D: -
J: TRBJ1-5
V: TRBV6-6
CDR3: CATCRVVGNQPQHF
DNA: TGTGCCACCTGCAGGGTTGTGGGCAATCAGCCCCAGCATTTT

size: -
D: -
J: TRBJ1-3
V: TRBV19
CDR3: CASSIDHFGGSGNTIYF
DNA: TGTGCCAGTAGTATAGATCACTTCGGGGGAAGTGGAAACACCATATATTTT

size: few
D: -
J: TRBJ1-2
V: TRBV19
CDR3: CASSTPGGLWGYTF
DNA: TGTGCCAGTAGTACGCCTGGCGGTTTATGGGGCTACACCTTC

size: -
D: -
J: TRBJ2-6
V: TRBV5-1
CDR3: CASSGAGSGANVLTF
DNA: TGCGCCAGCAGCGGCGCAGGGTCTGGGGCCAACGTCCTGACTTTC

size: -
D: -
J: TRBJ1-2
V: TRBV6-6
CDR3: CASSYIPGSVYYGYTF
DNA: TGTGCCAGCAGTTACATACCCGGGAGTGTTTACTATGGCTACACCTTC

size: -
D: TRBD1
J: TRBJ2-1
V: TRBV13
CDR3: CASSSTGAPQNEQFF
DNA: TGTGCCAGCAGCTCGACAGGGGCCCCCCAGAATGAGCAGTTCTTC

size: -
D: TRBD1
J: TRBJ2-2
V: TRBV27
CDR3: CASSLNRGSGELFF
DNA: TGTGCCAGCAGTTTAAACAGGGGGTCGGGGGAGCTGTTTTTT